A single sample is the source of the 7 T cell receptor beta chains below, sequenced in a study of OX40 agonist ivuxolimab in advanced cancers. Profiled with immunoSEQ multiplex PCR; TCRdb holds only in-frame clones, not every one. This sample yields about 90,000 clones, of which approximately 91% are seen a single time; under 0.35% belongs to the top ten. Here the sequenced sample was CD4+ or CD8+ T cells sorted from blood, taken in a trial of the OX40 agonist ivuxolimab. The receptors derive from an adult with an advanced solid tumor such as melanoma, head and neck, liver or kidney cancer.

This sequence joins TRBV15 and TRBJ2-4; possibly TRBD2 for D (6 bases). The CDR3 has 13 amino acids. Trimming took off 0 bases at V and 11 bases at J, with 11 bases between the two ends. Germline V gene lookup returns CDR1 LNHNV and CDR2 YYDKDF (reference sequence). CDR3 region: CATSRDGGGFQYF. The CDR3 DNA reads as TGTGCCACCAGCAGAGATGGGGGAGGCTTTCAGTACTTC. Full variable domain (rest looked up from reference TRBV15 and TRBJ2-4): DAMVIQNPRYQVTQFGKPVTLSCSQTLNHNVMYWYQQKSSQAPKLLFHYYDKDFNNEADTPDNFQSRRPNTSFCFLDIRSPGLGDTAMYLCATSRDGGGFQYFGAGTRLSVL.

The chain uses TRBV18 and TRBJ2-5, with D perhaps matching TRBD2 (6 bases). The V and J ends lost 0 bases and 7 bases respectively, with 18 bases between them. This CDR3 comprises 16 residues. The germline gives CDR1 KGHSH, CDR2 LQKENI. The CDR3 loop is CASSPPLTLTGGTQYF. In DNA, the CDR3 is TGTGCCAGCTCACCACCGCTAACGTTGACCGGGGGGACCCAGTACTTC.

The chain recombines TRBV7-2 with TRBJ1-4, with D tentatively TRBD1 (5 bases). Germline lookup yields CDR1 SGHTA and CDR2 FQGNSA. CDR3 length: 14 amino acids. V was pared by 0 bases and J by 11 bases, with 13 bases between. CDR3 amino acids: CASSLATERGKLFF. The CDR3 nucleotides are TGTGCCAGCAGCTTAGCGACAGAACGGGGGAAACTGTTTTTT. Based on the CDR3 plus reference TRBV7-2 and TRBJ1-4, the full variable domain is GAGVSQSPSNKVTEKGKDVELRCDPISGHTALYWYRQSLGQGLEFLIYFQGNSAPDKSGLPSDRFSAERTGGSVSTLTIQRTQQEDSAVYLCASSLATERGKLFFGSGTQLSVL.

The chain is built from TRBV11-2 and TRBJ2-5; D may be TRBD1 (5 bases). The CDR3 runs 15 residues. The germline CDR1 and CDR2 sequences are SGHAT and FQNNGV. The ends were cut back, 3 bases at V and 5 bases at J, with 16 bases in the middle. The CDR3 region has the DNA TGTGCCAGCAGCTTCGGTCCCCAGGGCGTGGAGACCCAGTACTTC. Translating it yields CASSFGPQGVETQYF.

The table lists this clone with a count of one. The rearrangement links TRBV19 to TRBJ2-1, with 11 bases lining up with TRBD1. J lost 6 bases, V lost 1 base, and 2 bases had no gene match. CDR3 length: 15 residues. Germline CDR1 LNHDA, CDR2 SQIVND (reference sequence). CDR3 region: CASSIAGTGGNEQFF. The CDR3 nucleotides read TGTGCCAGTAGTATAGCTGGGACAGGGGGCAATGAGCAGTTCTTC.

This clone has only a few counts. Different DNA sequences within this sample yield the same CDR3. V and J are TRBV27 and TRBJ2-1, with 10 nucleotides matching TRBD2. V lost 6 bases to trimming and J lost 4 bases; unmatched junction nucleotides: 6. Germline V lookup: CDR1 MNHEY, CDR2 SMNVEV (reference sequence). The CDR3 runs to 15 residues. Here the CDR3 reads CASSLQREGYNEQFF. CDR3 DNA: TGTGCCAGCAGCTTACAGCGGGAGGGTTACAATGAGCAGTTCTTC.

The chain couples TRBV7-2 to TRBJ2-3; no clear D gene. Germline V gene data show CDR1 as SGHTA and CDR2 as FQGNSA. The CDR3 spans 15 residues. Trimming cost V 4 bases and J 4 bases, with 15 bases left between them. CDR3 sequence: CASSYRGSLPDTQYF. In DNA form, the CDR3 reads TGTGCCAGCAGCTATCGCGGTTCCCTACCAGATACGCAGTATTTT.